The clone carrying this T cell receptor beta chain was recorded once. The germline V and J ends were trimmed by 3 bases and 1 base, with 3 bases remaining between them. The CDR3 is 11 residues long. Germline V gene data show CDR1 as DFQATT and CDR2 as SNEGSKA (reference sequence). The sample originates from a study of T cell changes during pregnancy in multiple sclerosis. The method was immunoSEQ multiplex PCR; TCRdb's version includes in-frame clones alone and lacks a portion of them. The sample includes fewer than 75,000 clones, over 75% of them seen just once. The TCR sequence derives from a female donor with multiple sclerosis, enrolled in a pregnancy study. Source: CD8+ T cells from peripheral blood mononuclear cells, taken before pregnancy. The rearrangement uses TRBV20-1 and TRBJ2-5; D remains ambiguous. The CDR3 nucleotides are TGCAGTGCTAGCTCCCAAGAGACCCAGTACTTC. Translating it yields CSASSQETQYF.